The 8 T cell receptor beta chains below come from one sample, sequenced in a study of T cell responses to AZD1222 COVID-19 vaccine. Repertoires were generated with immunoSEQ multiplex PCR, while TCRdb's copy carries only in-frame clones and drops some. The table has roughly 160,000 clones, 94% seen once. Sequenced here: peripheral blood, sampled on day 0 of AZD1222 vaccination. These TCRs come from an adult in good health.

This chain uses TRBV21-1 with TRBJ1-2. TRBV21-1 is noted as a pseudogene. This CDR3 contains 12 residues. Here the CDR3 reads CASSSSPFGYTF. The CDR3 DNA reads TGTGCCAGCTCATCCTCCCCGTTTGGCTACACCTTC.

The chain joins TRBV9 to TRBJ1-1, with 9 bases identical to TRBD1. V was pared by 0 bases and J by 8 bases, with 2 bases of the junction left unmatched. The CDR3 runs 13 residues. The V gene's germline CDR1 is SGDLS and CDR2 YYNGEE. In DNA, the CDR3 is TGTGCCAGCAGCGTAGGTGGACAGGGGGAAGCTTTCTTT. Amino acid sequence: CASSVGGQGEAFF.

The chain uses TRBV5-1 and TRBJ1-1; D uncertain. This CDR3 is 13 amino acids long. V shed 5 bases and J shed 6 bases, with 14 bases lying between them. CDR1 and CDR2 (germline): SGHRS, YFSETQ. CDR3 in amino acids: CASRGPGRAEAFF. The CDR3, as DNA: TGCGCCAGCAGAGGACCGGGTAGGGCTGAAGCTTTCTTT.

This chain uses TRBV5-5 with TRBJ1-1; possibly TRBD1 for D (5 bases). This CDR3 is built from 15 residues. Trimming removed 0 bases at V and 4 bases at J, with 13 bases between. The germline gives CDR1 SGHKS, CDR2 YYEKEE (reference sequence). The CDR3 loop is CASSLGGVRGTEAFF. The CDR3 nucleotides read TGTGCCAGCAGCTTGGGGGGAGTTAGGGGCACTGAAGCTTTCTTT.

This chain links TRBV6-1 with TRBJ1-3, with 9 bases aligning to TRBD1. Looked up from germline, CDR1 is MNHNS and CDR2 is SASEGT. The CDR3 sequence is 16 residues long. V trimming: 2 bases; J trimming: 8 bases; junction bases outside the gene matches: 10. CDR3 nucleotides: TGTGCCAGCAGTGAAAAAGAGGACAGGGGAGGGGACACCATATATTTT. The encoded protein is CASSEKEDRGGDTIYF.

The chain uses TRBV27 and TRBJ2-7; D is perhaps TRBD1 (6 bases). V lost 2 bases, J lost 4 bases, and 15 bases lay in between. Germline loops: CDR1 MNHEY, CDR2 SMNVEV (reference sequence). The CDR3 is 15 residues long. The CDR3 nucleotides read TGTGCCAGCAGTTTAGAGGCAGGGGAGCCGTACGAGCAGTACTTC. It encodes CASSLEAGEPYEQYF.

The chain combines TRBV28 with TRBJ2-7; D unresolved. There are 13 residues in the CDR3. Germline V CDR1 and CDR2: MDHEN, SYDVKM. V lost 5 bases, J lost 4 bases, and 12 bases lay in between. The CDR3 DNA reads as TGTGCCAGCAGTGTCCCCCTCAAGTACGAGCAGTACTTC. It translates to CASSVPLKYEQYF. Supplemented by reference TRBV28 and TRBJ2-7, the full variable domain reads DVKVTQSSRYLVKRTGEKVFLECVQDMDHENMFWYRQDPGLGLRLIYFSYDVKMKEKGDIPEGYSVSREKKERFSLILESASTNQTSMYLCASSVPLKYEQYFGPGTRLTVT.

The chain links TRBV5-1 to TRBJ1-1, with TRBD1 matching over 8 bases. The CDR3 covers 15 residues. The germline V gene encodes CDR1 SGHRS and CDR2 YFSETQ. The V gene end was trimmed by 6 bases and the J gene end by 0 bases; junction bases not matched to a gene: 7. The CDR3 DNA reads TGCGCCAGCAACCGGGACAGGAGCATGAACACTGAAGCTTTCTTT. It codes for CASNRDRSMNTEAFF.